This T cell receptor beta chain was sequenced during a study of shared clonotypes between healthy human individuals (dated by TCRdb to the early 2020s). At the level of the whole study: The cohort included a few men and a couple of women between 18 and 49 years of age. To estimate repertoire size and how much clonotypes are shared between individuals, the study performed deep sequencing of blood TCR repertoires from a handful of healthy adults. To increase sequencing depth and limit assay-specific biases, different laboratories used diverse techniques to prepare libraries and sequence TCR repertoires. Between about 0.94 and 8.9 billion PBMCs per donor were obtained by leukapheresis.

TCR CDR3 regions were amplified from genomic DNA by multiplex PCR using the deep immunoSEQ assay. Genomic DNA extracted from each cell subset was distributed evenly over all wells of several immunoSEQ 96-well plates, and each plate served as one replicate. For unsorted PBMC, 300 ng of genomic DNA, equivalent to around 33,000 T cell genomes, went into each replicate PCR. Ten immunoSEQ deep assay plates were used to sequence unsorted PBMC genomic DNA. The purified libraries were quantified using a Qubit 3.0 fluorometer, sized with a Bioanalyzer 2100, and then quantified again using the KAPA Library Quantification kit. Every immunoSEQ 96-well plate was sequenced on a dedicated single-read 150-cycle Illumina NextSeq 550 flow cell. In the original analysis: The immunoSEQ output contained only junctional sequences without quality scores, so filtering could not match that applied to full-length reads. Sequences were annotated with PyIR, a Python wrapper for IgBLAST v1.9, using IMGT germline references to assign V/J genes and CDR3. Any read was removed if the V/J assignment was weak (E-value above 1e-6), the CDR3 was missing, or the read contained stop codons, out-of-frame junctions, or ambiguous translated residues. V3J clonotypes were defined by identical inferred V gene, J gene, and CDR3 amino acid sequence. The percentage overlap between two repertoires was calculated by dividing the number of shared unique clonotypes by the size of the smaller repertoire. Three approaches were used to assess repertoire richness: RTK rarefaction, the Chao1 estimator, and Recon v2.1 estimates of unobserved clonotypes. The source is immuneACCESS, and TCRdb retained only in-frame sequences with V and J called. Part of the clones is not carried over; for the studies checked, unresolved V genes explain less than half of this, and the remainder is unexplained. V and J calls and clone size are as listed in that table; D and trimming were resolved from the DNA. This sample has about 490,000 clones in its table, and 79% of those were observed once. The top ten clones comprise about 12% of the sample.

Trimming costs V 8 bases and J 0 bases, and their ends lie 8 bases apart. From cysteine to phenylalanine, the CDR3 is 13 amino acids long. Just the 39-base CDR3 DNA is kept, in frame starting at base 1. CDR1 and CDR2, looked up from the germline V gene, are SNHLY and FYNNEI. This clone was seen repeatedly, ten times or more. There is no known antigen for this receptor. No base-level quality is on record; no much larger clone is a single base apart. The identical CDR3 is also encoded by other nucleotide sequences in the sample. What the study reported, not specific to this receptor: Sampling was restricted to blood, and TCR repertoires in tissues likely differ from the TCR repertoires found in blood. The genetic and exposure-history diversity represented was limited by the small number of donors. Based on pairwise subsampling, the degree of clonotype sharing among donors was expected to be affected by sequencing depth.

Healthy HIV-negative adults with no recently reported acute infections or vaccinations were included as donors. Every donor was a Caucasian adult living in Nashville, Tennessee, USA. In the unsorted samples, roughly 90 million PBMCs were counted, and genomic DNA was extracted using the QIAamp DNA Blood Mini kit. Blood was collected by leukapheresis, and PBMCs were isolated by Ficoll-Histopaque density gradient centrifugation and then cryopreserved in liquid nitrogen vapor phase. The chain is made from TRBV2 and TRBJ2-1, with the D segment identity uncertain. The receptor was isolated from a woman between 40 and 55 years old in good health. Some clones in this sample may be carry-over from other donors' samples. The sequenced sample consisted of PBMCs. The CDR3 protein sequence reads: CASSVGSYNEQFF. The nucleotide sequence reads as follows: TGTGCCAGCTCTGTCGGCTCCTACAATGAGCAGTTCTTC.